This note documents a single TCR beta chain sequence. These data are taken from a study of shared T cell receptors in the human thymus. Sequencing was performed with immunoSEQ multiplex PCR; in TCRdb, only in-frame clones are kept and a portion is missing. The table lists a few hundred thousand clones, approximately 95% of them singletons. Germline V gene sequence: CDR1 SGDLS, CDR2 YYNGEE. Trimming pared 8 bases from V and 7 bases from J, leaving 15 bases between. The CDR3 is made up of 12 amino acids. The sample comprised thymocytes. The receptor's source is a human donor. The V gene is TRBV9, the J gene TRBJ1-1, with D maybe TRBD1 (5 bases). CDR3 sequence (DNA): TGTGCCAGTGGGACGAGTCCGTTTGAAGCTTTCTTT. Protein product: CASGTSPFEAFF.